One T cell receptor beta chain is described in this entry. The data are from a study of blood T cell repertoires in COVID-19. Background on the study: T cells, B-cell-depleted T cells, or PBMCs provided the cDNA or gDNA that served as material.

Under the authors' procedure: Using reference gene primer amplification, nucleated cell counts were estimated. Here immunoSEQ multiplex PCR was the method, and the copy in TCRdb shows in-frame clones only, minus some. V and J calls and clone size are as listed in that table; D and trimming were resolved from the DNA. The table shows some 180,000 clones, with approximately 91% occurring only once. Followed over time, Seattle patients had been enrolled while infection was active. The CDR3 is 14 residues long. Germline V gives CDR1 LNHDA, CDR2 SQIVND (reference sequence). V lost 3 bases, J lost 6 bases, and 11 bases lay in between.

Sample: peripheral blood. The source of this sequence is a young man with COVID-19, enrolled during active disease. The J gene is TRBJ2-2, the V gene TRBV19, with D tentatively TRBD1 (5 bases). CDR3: CASSIVKGAGELFF. The CDR3 DNA is TGTGCCAGTAGTATTGTAAAAGGGGCCGGGGAGCTGTTTTTT.